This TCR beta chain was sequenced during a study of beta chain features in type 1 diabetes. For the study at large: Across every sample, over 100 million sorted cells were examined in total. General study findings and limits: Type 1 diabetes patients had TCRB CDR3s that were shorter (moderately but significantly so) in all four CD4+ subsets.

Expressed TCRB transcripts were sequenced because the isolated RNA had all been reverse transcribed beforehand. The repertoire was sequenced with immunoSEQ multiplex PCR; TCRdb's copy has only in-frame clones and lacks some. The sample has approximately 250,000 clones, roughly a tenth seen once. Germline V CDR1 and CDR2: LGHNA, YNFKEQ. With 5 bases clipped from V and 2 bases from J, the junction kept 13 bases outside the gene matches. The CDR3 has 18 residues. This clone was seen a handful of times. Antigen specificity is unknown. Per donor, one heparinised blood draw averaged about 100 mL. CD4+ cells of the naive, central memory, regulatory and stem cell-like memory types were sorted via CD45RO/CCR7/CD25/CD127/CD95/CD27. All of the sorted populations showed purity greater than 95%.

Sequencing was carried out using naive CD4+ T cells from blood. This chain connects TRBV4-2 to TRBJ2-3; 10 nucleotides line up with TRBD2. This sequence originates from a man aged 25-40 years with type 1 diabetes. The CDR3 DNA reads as TGTGCCAGCAGCACAGACTGGGTGACTAGCGGGTACACAGATACGCAGTATTTT. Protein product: CASSTDWVTSGYTDTQYF.